The sequence of this T cell receptor beta chain was determined in a study of cytomegalovirus exposure and HLA in healthy donors. Germline values: CDR1 SGHRS, CDR2 YFSETQ. The ends lost 0 bases at V and 4 bases at J; junction bases unmatched: 13. The CDR3 loop spans 18 amino acids. Amplification used 60 Vbeta primers and 13 Jbeta primers. In the study's own analysis: In a later analysis, of 70 million to 85 million unique beta chains, approximately 10 million appeared in at least two donors. Method: immunoSEQ multiplex PCR; TCRdb's copy keeps in-frame clones and lacks some. V and J calls and clone size are as listed in that table; D and trimming were resolved from the DNA. Of approximately 150,000 clones detected, around four fifths appear once; the ten largest clones hold less than 10%. This clone appeared once. What it recognizes is unknown. Study results and caveats: There were several of the most significant clusters that appeared linked to common viral pathogens in a later analysis. Being indistinguishable, some V segments were excluded, TRBV6-2 and TRBV6-3 among them. Some highly shared sequence variants likely arose as a pipeline artifact.

Specimen: PBMCs. This chain joins TRBV5-1 and TRBJ2-3; 8 bases map to TRBD2. The source of this sequence is a man between 18 and 29 years old in good health and CMV-seropositive. CDR3 DNA sequence: TGCGCCAGCAGCTTGGAGGCACCCGGGACTAGTTCTCCAGATACGCAGTATTTT. Translation: CASSLEAPGTSSPDTQYF.